This is a list of T cell receptor beta chains from one sample in a study of a mutant IDH1 vaccine in newly diagnosed glioma. Profiling relied on immunoSEQ multiplex PCR, and the TCRdb table lists in-frame clones only, not all of them. The sample lists over 30,000 clones; 80% to 85% were seen once. The sample here was peripheral blood mononuclear cells (PBMCs), taken from a glioma patient treated with radiotherapy, temozolomide or both. All receptors come from a man between 45 and 60 years old with glioma. Some clones in this sample may be carry-over from other donors' samples. Both conserved end residues are part of each CDR3. Fields, in order: CDR3 length, J gene, V gene, clone size, D gene, CDR3 protein, CDR3 DNA. D genes are given only for firm matches. Clone size appears in some rows only: once, few, many, or a class for an expanded clone.

length: 12
J: TRBJ1-1
V: TRBV7-9
size: .
D: .
CDR3: CASSQSKDEAFF
DNA: TGTGCCAGCAGCCAGAGCAAGGATGAAGCTTTCTTT

length: 14
J: TRBJ2-3
V: TRBV6-6
size: .
D: TRBD1
CDR3: CASVRTGRTDTQYF
DNA: TGTGCCAGCGTCCGGACAGGGCGCACAGATACGCAGTATTTT

length: 14
J: TRBJ2-2
V: TRBV2
size: .
D: .
CDR3: CASSEVTDTGELFF
DNA: TGTGCCAGCAGTGAAGTGACAGACACCGGGGAGCTGTTTTTT

length: 14
J: TRBJ1-1
V: TRBV7-2
size: few
D: .
CDR3: CASSLFRGDTEAFF
DNA: TGTGCCAGCAGCTTATTTCGCGGGGACACTGAAGCTTTCTTT

length: 9
J: TRBJ2-1
V: TRBV2
size: .
D: .
CDR3: CASGAEQFF
DNA: TGTGCCAGCGGGGCTGAGCAGTTCTTC

length: 15
J: TRBJ1-4
V: TRBV5-1
size: few
D: .
CDR3: CASSSSGATNEKLFF
DNA: TGCGCCAGCAGCTCCTCAGGGGCAACTAATGAAAAACTGTTTTTT

length: 18
J: TRBJ2-5
V: TRBV7-9
size: once
D: TRBD1
CDR3: CASSLAGDQGAIQETQYF
DNA: TGTGCCAGCAGCTTAGCTGGGGACCAGGGGGCCATCCAAGAGACCCAGTACTTC

length: 14
J: TRBJ2-5
V: TRBV19
size: once
D: TRBD2
CDR3: CASSGGGHQETQYF
DNA: TGTGCCAGTAGCGGGGGGGGCCACCAAGAGACCCAGTACTTC

length: 14
J: TRBJ1-1
V: TRBV9
size: .
D: .
CDR3: CASSVRPGMGEAFF
DNA: TGTGCCAGCAGCGTGAGACCAGGGATGGGTGAAGCTTTCTTT

length: 15
J: TRBJ2-5
V: TRBV4-1
size: .
D: TRBD1
CDR3: CASSPPGTAEETQYF
DNA: TGCGCCAGCAGCCCCCCGGGGACAGCGGAGGAGACCCAGTACTTC

length: 13
J: TRBJ2-2
V: TRBV29-1
size: .
D: .
CDR3: CSAWAPNTGELFF
DNA: TGCAGCGCTTGGGCACCGAACACCGGGGAGCTGTTTTTT

length: 15
J: TRBJ2-5
V: TRBV9
size: .
D: .
CDR3: CASSVGTIGGETQYF
DNA: TGTGCCAGCAGCGTAGGTACTATCGGCGGGGAGACCCAGTACTTC

length: 14
J: TRBJ1-2
V: TRBV5-5
size: .
D: .
CDR3: CASSSSTGRGGYTF
DNA: TGTGCCAGCAGCTCCTCAACAGGGAGAGGGGGCTACACCTTC

length: 14
J: TRBJ1-2
V: TRBV6-5
size: .
D: .
CDR3: CASSWREGSYGYTF
DNA: TGTGCCAGCAGTTGGAGGGAGGGGAGCTATGGCTACACCTTC

length: 14
J: TRBJ1-2
V: TRBV15
size: once
D: .
CDR3: CATSRQGPDYGYTF
DNA: TGTGCCACCAGCAGACAGGGGCCGGACTATGGCTACACCTTC

length: 14
J: TRBJ2-7
V: TRBV2
size: .
D: .
CDR3: CASRGGQLPYEQYF
DNA: TGTGCCAGCAGGGGGGGACAGTTACCCTACGAGCAGTACTTC

length: 12
J: TRBJ1-2
V: TRBV2
size: .
D: .
CDR3: CASTGQTYGYTF
DNA: TGTGCCAGCACCGGACAGACCTATGGCTACACCTTC

length: 12
J: TRBJ2-2
V: TRBV28
size: few
D: .
CDR3: CATTENTGELFF
DNA: TGTGCCACGACAGAGAACACCGGGGAGCTGTTTTTT

length: 15
J: TRBJ1-6
V: TRBV7-2
size: .
D: TRBD1
CDR3: CASSLGGTGSSPLHF
DNA: TGTGCCAGCAGCTTAGGGGGGACAGGGAGTTCACCCCTCCACTTT

length: 11
J: TRBJ2-5
V: TRBV10-2
size: .
D: .
CDR3: CASSGDTYQYF
DNA: TGCGCCAGCAGTGGGGACACGTACCAGTACTTC

length: 11
J: TRBJ2-5
V: TRBV20-1
size: once
D: .
CDR3: CSARDKETQYF
DNA: TGCAGTGCTAGAGACAAAGAGACCCAGTACTTC

length: 14
J: TRBJ1-1
V: TRBV5-1
size: once
D: .
CDR3: CASSGSGTNTEAFF
DNA: TGCGCCAGCAGCGGGAGTGGGACGAACACTGAAGCTTTCTTT

length: 19
J: TRBJ2-1
V: TRBV9
size: .
D: TRBD1
CDR3: CASSVDWDRARKGYNEQFF
DNA: TGTGCCAGCAGCGTAGATTGGGACAGGGCCCGCAAGGGGTACAATGAGCAGTTCTTC

length: 14
J: TRBJ1-1
V: TRBV7-9
size: few
D: .
CDR3: CASSLEARDTEAFF
DNA: TGTGCCAGCAGCTTAGAAGCCCGGGACACTGAAGCTTTCTTT

length: 16
J: TRBJ1-2
V: TRBV5-6
size: .
D: .
CDR3: CASSLSFDISPYGYTF
DNA: TGTGCCAGCAGCTTGAGTTTTGACATCAGCCCTTATGGCTACACCTTC

length: 17
J: TRBJ2-7
V: TRBV5-1
size: .
D: TRBD1
CDR3: CASSLNRRQGISYEQYF
DNA: TGCGCCAGCAGCTTGAATCGTCGACAGGGCATCTCCTACGAGCAGTACTTC

length: 13
J: TRBJ1-1
V: TRBV2
size: few
D: .
CDR3: CASRMDLGTEAFF
DNA: TGTGCCAGCAGGATGGATTTAGGCACTGAAGCTTTCTTT

length: 13
J: TRBJ1-5
V: TRBV10-3
size: .
D: .
CDR3: CAIQNFSNQPQHF
DNA: TGTGCCATCCAGAATTTTAGCAATCAGCCCCAGCATTTT

length: 15
J: TRBJ2-5
V: TRBV5-4
size: .
D: TRBD2
CDR3: CADANFTSGKETQYF
DNA: TGTGCCGACGCCAATTTTACTAGCGGGAAAGAGACCCAGTACTTC

length: 15
J: TRBJ2-1
V: TRBV11-3
size: few
D: TRBD1
CDR3: CASSRQGETYNEQFF
DNA: TGTGCCAGCAGCAGACAGGGGGAAACCTACAATGAGCAGTTCTTC

length: 14
J: TRBJ2-2
V: TRBV27
size: .
D: TRBD1
CDR3: CATSGTVNTGELFF
DNA: TGTGCCACCTCCGGGACAGTAAACACCGGGGAGCTGTTTTTT

length: 15
J: TRBJ2-1
V: TRBV2
size: .
D: TRBD2
CDR3: CASMPSGRADNEQFF
DNA: TGTGCCAGCATGCCTAGCGGGAGGGCGGACAATGAGCAGTTCTTC

length: 13
J: TRBJ2-7
V: TRBV14
size: .
D: .
CDR3: CASAAGSQREQYF
DNA: TGTGCCAGCGCGGCGGGCTCCCAACGCGAGCAGTACTTC

length: 14
J: TRBJ1-5
V: TRBV7-8
size: .
D: .
CDR3: CASGNNGQGQPQHF
DNA: TGTGCCAGTGGCAACAATGGGCAGGGTCAGCCCCAGCATTTT

length: 15
J: TRBJ2-6
V: TRBV30
size: few
D: .
CDR3: CAWSAEEAGANVLTF
DNA: TGTGCCTGGAGTGCGGAGGAGGCTGGGGCCAACGTCCTGACTTTC

length: 16
J: TRBJ2-1
V: TRBV7-6
size: .
D: TRBD1
CDR3: CASSLAGRGLGNEQFF
DNA: TGTGCCAGCAGCTTAGCTGGCAGGGGGCTGGGAAATGAGCAGTTCTTC

length: 13
J: TRBJ2-7
V: TRBV2
size: once
D: .
CDR3: CASSGGGALGQYF
DNA: TGTGCCAGCAGTGGAGGGGGGGCCTTAGGGCAGTACTTC

length: 11
J: TRBJ2-7
V: TRBV19
size: .
D: .
CDR3: CASNGTTGQYF
DNA: TGTGCCAGTAATGGGACAACAGGGCAGTACTTC

length: 13
J: TRBJ1-1
V: TRBV7-9
size: .
D: .
CDR3: CASIRARDTEAFF
DNA: TGTGCCAGCATTCGAGCGCGGGACACTGAAGCTTTCTTT

length: 11
J: TRBJ2-3
V: TRBV6-4
size: .
D: TRBD1
CDR3: CGDSTKDTQYF
DNA: TGTGGGGACAGTACCAAGGATACGCAGTATTTT

length: 13
J: TRBJ2-6
V: TRBV5-1
size: .
D: .
CDR3: CASSLPGANVLTF
DNA: TGCGCCAGCAGCTTACCTGGGGCCAACGTCCTGACTTTC

length: 18
J: TRBJ2-1
V: TRBV27
size: .
D: .
CDR3: CASSLSGWGASRFNEQFF
DNA: TGTGCCAGCAGTTTATCAGGCTGGGGGGCGAGTAGGTTCAATGAGCAGTTCTTC

length: 15
J: TRBJ2-3
V: TRBV2
size: .
D: .
CDR3: CASYLRAFSTDTQYF
DNA: TGTGCCAGCTATTTAAGGGCGTTTAGCACAGATACGCAGTATTTT

length: 11
J: TRBJ1-3
V: TRBV11-3
size: .
D: .
CDR3: CASSLEDTIYF
DNA: TGTGCCAGCAGCTTAGAGGACACCATATATTTT

length: 14
J: TRBJ2-5
V: TRBV29-1
size: .
D: .
CDR3: CSVSLQGRRETQYF
DNA: TGCAGCGTTTCTTTGCAGGGAAGAAGAGAGACCCAGTACTTC

length: 12
J: TRBJ1-1
V: TRBV6-1
size: .
D: .
CDR3: CASRSRGIEAFF
DNA: TGTGCCAGCAGGTCTAGAGGTATTGAAGCTTTCTTT

length: 16
J: TRBJ2-3
V: TRBV5-1
size: .
D: .
CDR3: CASSLGGGLFTDTQYF
DNA: TGCGCCAGCAGCTTGGGCGGAGGACTCTTCACAGATACGCAGTATTTT

length: 12
J: TRBJ2-3
V: TRBV29-1
size: .
D: .
CDR3: CSAEAPPDTQYF
DNA: TGCAGCGCTGAAGCCCCCCCAGATACGCAGTATTTT

length: 14
J: TRBJ2-2
V: TRBV5-1
size: .
D: TRBD1
CDR3: CASSVDRGDGELFF
DNA: TGCGCCAGCAGCGTGGACAGGGGTGACGGGGAGCTGTTTTTT

length: 14
J: TRBJ1-2
V: TRBV18
size: .
D: .
CDR3: CASSPPQAAYGYTF
DNA: TGTGCCAGCTCACCACCCCAGGCAGCCTATGGCTACACCTTC

length: 14
J: TRBJ1-1
V: TRBV11-3
size: .
D: .
CDR3: CASSLSATNTEAFF
DNA: TGTGCCAGCAGCTTAAGCGCGACGAACACTGAAGCTTTCTTT

length: 15
J: TRBJ2-7
V: TRBV28
size: .
D: TRBD1
CDR3: CASRVGQAAFYEQYF
DNA: TGTGCCAGCAGAGTTGGACAGGCAGCGTTCTACGAGCAGTACTTC

length: 14
J: TRBJ2-4
V: TRBV5-4
size: .
D: TRBD1
CDR3: CASSFEGQGDIQYF
DNA: TGTGCCAGCAGCTTTGAGGGGCAGGGGGACATTCAGTACTTC

length: 14
J: TRBJ2-2
V: TRBV7-8
size: .
D: .
CDR3: CASSSSRGSGELFF
DNA: TGTGCCAGCAGCTCATCGAGGGGCTCCGGGGAGCTGTTTTTT

length: 16
J: TRBJ2-3
V: TRBV5-1
size: .
D: .
CDR3: CASSTGDAGWADTQYF
DNA: TGCGCCAGCAGCACCGGCGACGCGGGTTGGGCAGATACGCAGTATTTT

length: 13
J: TRBJ1-2
V: TRBV13
size: .
D: TRBD1
CDR3: CASSSQGARGYTF
DNA: TGTGCCAGCAGCTCACAGGGGGCGCGAGGCTACACCTTC

length: 12
J: TRBJ1-2
V: TRBV27
size: once
D: TRBD1
CDR3: CASGTGVYGYTF
DNA: TGTGCCAGCGGGACAGGGGTCTATGGCTACACCTTC